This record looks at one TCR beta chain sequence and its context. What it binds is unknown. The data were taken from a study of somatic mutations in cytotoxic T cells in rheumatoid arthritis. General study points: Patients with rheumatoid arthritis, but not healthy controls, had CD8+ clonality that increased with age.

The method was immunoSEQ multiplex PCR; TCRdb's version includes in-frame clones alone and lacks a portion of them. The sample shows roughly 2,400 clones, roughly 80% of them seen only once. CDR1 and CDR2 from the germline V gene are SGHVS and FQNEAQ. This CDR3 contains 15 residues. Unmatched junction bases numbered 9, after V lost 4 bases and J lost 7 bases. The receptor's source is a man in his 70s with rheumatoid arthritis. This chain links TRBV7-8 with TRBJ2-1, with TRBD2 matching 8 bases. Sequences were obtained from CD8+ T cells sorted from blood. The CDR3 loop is CASSSGGGGINEQFF. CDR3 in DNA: TGTGCCAGCAGCTCCGGGGGGGGCGGGATTAATGAGCAGTTCTTC.